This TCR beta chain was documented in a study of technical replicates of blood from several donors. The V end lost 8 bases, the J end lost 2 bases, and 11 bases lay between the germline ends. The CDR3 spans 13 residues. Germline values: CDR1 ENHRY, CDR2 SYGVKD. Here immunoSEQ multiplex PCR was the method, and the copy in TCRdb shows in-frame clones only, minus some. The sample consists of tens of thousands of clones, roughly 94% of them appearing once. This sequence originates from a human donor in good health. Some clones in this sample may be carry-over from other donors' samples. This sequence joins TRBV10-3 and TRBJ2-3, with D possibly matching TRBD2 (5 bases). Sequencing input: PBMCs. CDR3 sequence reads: CAIEGLNTDTQYF. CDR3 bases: TGTGCCATCGAGGGTCTCAACACAGATACGCAGTATTTT.